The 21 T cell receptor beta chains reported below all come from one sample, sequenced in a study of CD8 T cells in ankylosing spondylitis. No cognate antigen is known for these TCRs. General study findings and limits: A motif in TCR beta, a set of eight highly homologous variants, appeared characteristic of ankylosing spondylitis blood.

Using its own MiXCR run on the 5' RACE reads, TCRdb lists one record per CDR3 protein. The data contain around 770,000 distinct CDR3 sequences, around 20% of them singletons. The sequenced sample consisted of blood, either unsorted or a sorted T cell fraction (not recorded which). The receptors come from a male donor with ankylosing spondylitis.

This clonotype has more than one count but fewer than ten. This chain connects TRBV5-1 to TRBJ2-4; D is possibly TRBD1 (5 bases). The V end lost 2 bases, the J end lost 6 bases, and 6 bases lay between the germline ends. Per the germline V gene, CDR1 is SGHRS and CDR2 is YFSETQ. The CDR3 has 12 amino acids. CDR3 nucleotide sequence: TGCGCCAGCAGCTTCGACAGAAACATTCAGTACTTC. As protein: CASSFDRNIQYF. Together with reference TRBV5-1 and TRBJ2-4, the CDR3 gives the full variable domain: KAGVTQTPRYLIKTRGQQVTLSCSPISGHRSVSWYQQTPGQGLQFLFEYFSETQRNKGNFPGRFSGRQFSNSRSEMNVSTLELGDSALYLCASSFDRNIQYFGAGTRLSVL.

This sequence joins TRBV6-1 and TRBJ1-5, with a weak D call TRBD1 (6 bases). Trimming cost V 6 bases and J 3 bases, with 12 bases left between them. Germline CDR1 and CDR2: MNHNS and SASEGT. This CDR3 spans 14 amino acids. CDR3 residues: CASSPGQINQPQHF. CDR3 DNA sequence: TGTGCCAGCAGCCCCGGACAGATCAATCAGCCCCAGCATTTT.

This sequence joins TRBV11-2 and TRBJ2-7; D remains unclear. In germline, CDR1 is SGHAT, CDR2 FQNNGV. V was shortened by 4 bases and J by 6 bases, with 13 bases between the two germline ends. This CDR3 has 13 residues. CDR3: CASSSWSIGEQYF. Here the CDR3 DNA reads TGTGCCAGCAGCTCATGGTCGATTGGCGAGCAGTACTTC.

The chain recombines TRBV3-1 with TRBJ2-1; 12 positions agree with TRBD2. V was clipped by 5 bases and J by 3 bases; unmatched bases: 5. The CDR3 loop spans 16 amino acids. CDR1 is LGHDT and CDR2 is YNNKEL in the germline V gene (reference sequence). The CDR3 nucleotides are TGTGCCAGCAGCAAACTAGCGGGAGGCGTCTACAATGAGCAGTTCTTC. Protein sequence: CASSKLAGGVYNEQFF.

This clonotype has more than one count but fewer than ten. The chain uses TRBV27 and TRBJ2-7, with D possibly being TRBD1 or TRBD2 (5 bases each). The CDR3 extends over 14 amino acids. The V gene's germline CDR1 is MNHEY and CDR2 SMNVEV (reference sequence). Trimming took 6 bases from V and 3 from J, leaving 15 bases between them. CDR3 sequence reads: CASSYGRGLYEQYF. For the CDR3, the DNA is TGTGCCAGCAGCTATGGACGGGGCCTCTACGAGCAGTACTTC.

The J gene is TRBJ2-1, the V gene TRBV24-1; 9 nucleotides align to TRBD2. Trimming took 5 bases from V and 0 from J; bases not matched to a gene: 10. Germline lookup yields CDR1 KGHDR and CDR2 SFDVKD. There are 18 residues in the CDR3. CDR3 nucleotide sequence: TGTGCCACCAGTGGCCCAGCGGGAGGAATGAGCTCCTACAATGAGCAGTTCTTC. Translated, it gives CATSGPAGGMSSYNEQFF.

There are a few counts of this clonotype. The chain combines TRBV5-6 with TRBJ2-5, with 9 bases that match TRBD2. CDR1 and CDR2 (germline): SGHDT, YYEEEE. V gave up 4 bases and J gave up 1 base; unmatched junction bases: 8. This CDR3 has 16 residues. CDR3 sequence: CASSLLASGAQETQYF. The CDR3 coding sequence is TGTGCCAGCAGCCTTTTGGCTAGCGGGGCCCAAGAGACCCAGTACTTC.

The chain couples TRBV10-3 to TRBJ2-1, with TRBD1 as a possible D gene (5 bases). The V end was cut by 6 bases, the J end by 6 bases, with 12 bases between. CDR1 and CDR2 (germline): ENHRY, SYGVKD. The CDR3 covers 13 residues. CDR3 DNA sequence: TGTGCCATCAGGACAGACACTTCCAATGAGCAGTTCTTC. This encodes CAIRTDTSNEQFF.

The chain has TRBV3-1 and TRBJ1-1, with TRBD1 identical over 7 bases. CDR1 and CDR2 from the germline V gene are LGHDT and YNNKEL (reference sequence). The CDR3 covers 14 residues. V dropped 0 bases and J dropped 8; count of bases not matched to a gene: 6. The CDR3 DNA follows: TGTGCCAGCAGCCAAGAGAGGGACAGAACAGAAGCTTTCTTT. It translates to CASSQERDRTEAFF.

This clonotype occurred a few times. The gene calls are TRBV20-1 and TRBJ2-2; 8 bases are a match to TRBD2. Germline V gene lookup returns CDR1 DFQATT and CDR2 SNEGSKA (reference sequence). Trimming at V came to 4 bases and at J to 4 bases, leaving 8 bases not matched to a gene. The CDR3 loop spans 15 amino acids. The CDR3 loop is CSATNPAGGTGELFF. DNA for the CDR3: TGCAGTGCTACCAACCCCGCGGGAGGCACCGGGGAGCTGTTTTTT.

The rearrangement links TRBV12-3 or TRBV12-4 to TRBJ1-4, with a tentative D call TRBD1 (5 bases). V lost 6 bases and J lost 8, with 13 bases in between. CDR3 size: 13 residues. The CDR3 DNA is TGTGCCAGCAGCCCCGGACGGGGCGAAAAACTGTTTTTT. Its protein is CASSPGRGEKLFF.

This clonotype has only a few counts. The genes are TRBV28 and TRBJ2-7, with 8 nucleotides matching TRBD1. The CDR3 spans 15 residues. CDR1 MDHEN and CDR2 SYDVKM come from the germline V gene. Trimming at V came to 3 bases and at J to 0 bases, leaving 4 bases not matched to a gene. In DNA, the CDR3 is TGTGCCAGCAGTTTTGAGGACAGGGACTCCTACGAGCAGTACTTC. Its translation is CASSFEDRDSYEQYF.

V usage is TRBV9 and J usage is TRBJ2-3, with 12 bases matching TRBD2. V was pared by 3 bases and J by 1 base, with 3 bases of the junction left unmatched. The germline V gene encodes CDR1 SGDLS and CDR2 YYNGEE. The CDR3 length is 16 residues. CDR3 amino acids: CASSGTSGGRTDTQYF. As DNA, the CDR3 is TGTGCCAGCAGCGGAACTAGCGGGGGGCGCACAGATACGCAGTATTTT. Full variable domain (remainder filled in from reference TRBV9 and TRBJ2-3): DSGVTQTPKHLITATGQRVTLRCSPRSGDLSVYWYQQSLDQGLQFLIQYYNGEERAKGNILERFSAQQFPDLHSELNLSSLELGDSALYFCASSGTSGGRTDTQYFGPGTRLTVL.

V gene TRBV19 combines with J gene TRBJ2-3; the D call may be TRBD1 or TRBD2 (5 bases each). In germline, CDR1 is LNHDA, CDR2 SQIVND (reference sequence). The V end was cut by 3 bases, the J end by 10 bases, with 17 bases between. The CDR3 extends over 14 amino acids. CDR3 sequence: CASSIRGQFASQYF. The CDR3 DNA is TGTGCCAGTAGTATCCGGGGCCAATTTGCTTCGCAGTATTTT.

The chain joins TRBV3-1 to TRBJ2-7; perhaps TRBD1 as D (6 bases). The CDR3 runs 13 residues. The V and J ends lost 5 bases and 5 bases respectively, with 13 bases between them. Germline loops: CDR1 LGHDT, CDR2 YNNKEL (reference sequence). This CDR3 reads CASSLWTADEQYF. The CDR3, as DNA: TGTGCCAGCAGCTTATGGACAGCCGACGAGCAGTACTTC.

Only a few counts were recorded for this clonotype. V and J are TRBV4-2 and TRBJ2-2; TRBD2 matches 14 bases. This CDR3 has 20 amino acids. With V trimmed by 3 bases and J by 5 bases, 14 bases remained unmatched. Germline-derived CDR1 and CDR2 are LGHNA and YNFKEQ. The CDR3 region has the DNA TGTGCCAGCAGCCAGGAACCCGGGACTAGCGGGAGTTCAGGAACCGGGGAGCTGTTTTTT. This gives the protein CASSQEPGTSGSSGTGELFF.

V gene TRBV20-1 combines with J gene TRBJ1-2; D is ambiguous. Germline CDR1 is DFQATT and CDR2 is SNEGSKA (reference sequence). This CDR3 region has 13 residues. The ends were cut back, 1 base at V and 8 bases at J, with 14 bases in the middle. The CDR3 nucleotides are TGCAGTGCTAGAGTACCAGGCGGGCGCGGCTACACCTTC. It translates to CSARVPGGRGYTF.

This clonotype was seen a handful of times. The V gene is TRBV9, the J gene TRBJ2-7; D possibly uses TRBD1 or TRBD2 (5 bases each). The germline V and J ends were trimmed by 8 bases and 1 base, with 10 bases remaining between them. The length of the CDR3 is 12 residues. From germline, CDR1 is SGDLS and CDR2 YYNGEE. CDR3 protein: CARGDRSYEQYF. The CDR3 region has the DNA TGTGCCAGGGGGGACCGATCCTACGAGCAGTACTTC.

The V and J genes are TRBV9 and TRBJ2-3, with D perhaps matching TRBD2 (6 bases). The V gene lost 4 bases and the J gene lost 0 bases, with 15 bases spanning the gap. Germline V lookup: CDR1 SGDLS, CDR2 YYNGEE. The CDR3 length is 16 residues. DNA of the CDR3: TGTGCCAGCAGCCGTGTGGTTGGGACTAGCACAGATACGCAGTATTTT. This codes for CASSRVVGTSTDTQYF.

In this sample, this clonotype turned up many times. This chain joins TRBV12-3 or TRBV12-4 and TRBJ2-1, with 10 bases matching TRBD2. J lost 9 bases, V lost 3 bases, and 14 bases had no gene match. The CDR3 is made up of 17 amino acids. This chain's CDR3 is CASSFGPSGRVGGEQFF. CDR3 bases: TGTGCCAGCAGTTTCGGTCCTAGCGGGAGAGTGGGTGGTGAGCAGTTCTTC.

CDR3 sequence (DNA): TGTGCCAGCAATTCTGAGGGGACAGGAGGCGTGACCCAGTACTTC. Translated, it gives CASNSEGTGGVTQYF. The chain recombines TRBV25-1 with TRBJ2-5, with 8 bases lining up with TRBD1. The CDR3 length is 15 residues. Unmatched junction bases numbered 14, after V lost 7 bases and J lost 7 bases. Germline loops: CDR1 MGHDK, CDR2 SYGVNS.